This TCR beta chain was sequenced during a study of T cells in Graves' hyperthyroidism and ophthalmopathy. Any patient presenting with uncontrolled infection, other autoimmune disease, pregnancy or lactation was left out. This clonotype came up a few times. Antigen: not known. RNA transcripts provided the source from which TCR beta CDR3 regions were amplified. TCR CDR3 regions were first amplified by RT-PCR with HTBI primers. TCRdb reanalysed the multiplex PCR reads using MiXCR and keeps one entry per CDR3 protein. The sample gives approximately 400,000 distinct CDR3 sequences, approximately 14% of which show up once; around a quarter is in the top ten. Overall study findings and caveats: Blood also held most thyroid clonotypes expanded beyond 0.001.

This TCR came from a woman between 18 and 30 years old with Graves' hyperthyroidism that later progressed to Graves' ophthalmopathy. Specimen: blood.

CDR3 in amino acids: CSAPTETGNYGYTF. DNA for the CDR3: TGCAGTGCCCCGACCGAGACGGGAAACTATGGCTACACCTTC. The chain employs TRBV20-1 and TRBJ1-2; D unresolved. This CDR3 contains 14 residues. The V gene's germline CDR1 is DFQATT and CDR2 SNEGSKA (reference sequence). V lost 6 bases, J lost 2 bases, and 16 bases lay in between.